The rows below give T cell receptor beta chains drawn from one sample of a study of blood T cell repertoires in COVID-19. Assay used: immunoSEQ multiplex PCR; TCRdb lists only in-frame clones, some missing. The sample records 250,000 to 300,000 clones, 83% being singletons. The sample comprised peripheral blood. The receptors come from a man at least 80 years old with acute or convalescent COVID-19. Both conserved end residues are part of each CDR3. A D gene is named only where the DNA matches it firmly. Expanded clones get a size class; other rows say once, few or many, or leave the size out.

abundance	d_gene	len	v_gene	j_gene	CDR3aa	CDR3nt
-	TRBD1	15	TRBV5-5	TRBJ2-7	CASSSGQGFYYEQYF	TGTGCCAGCAGCTCGGGACAGGGGTTTTACTACGAGCAGTACTTC
-	TRBD2	15	TRBV11-1	TRBJ2-3	CASSSRAGGTDTQYF	TGTGCCAGCAGCTCGAGGGCGGGGGGGACAGATACGCAGTATTTT
once	TRBD1	15	TRBV10-3	TRBJ1-5	CAISEGTGINQPQHF	TGTGCCATCAGTGAGGGGACAGGGATCAATCAGCCCCAGCATTTT
-	TRBD1	15	TRBV5-8	TRBJ1-2	CASSSGQGSYYGYTF	TGTGCCAGCAGTTCTGGACAGGGGAGTTACTATGGCTACACCTTC
-	TRBD1	16	TRBV7-9	TRBJ1-6	CASSSTSGQGGSPLHF	TGTGCCAGCAGCTCCACATCGGGACAGGGAGGTTCACCCCTCCACTTT
few	TRBD1	17	TRBV3-1/TRBV3-2	TRBJ1-2	CASSQMTGRGGNYGYTF	TGTGCCAGCAGCCAGATGACAGGGAGAGGCGGTAACTATGGCTACACCTTC
-	-	15	TRBV23-1	TRBJ1-5	CASSQSVQGNQPQHF	TGCGCCAGCAGTCAATCGGTACAGGGTAATCAGCCCCAGCATTTT
-	TRBD1	14	TRBV10-3	TRBJ2-5	CAISDATGRETQYF	TGTGCCATCAGTGATGCGACAGGGCGGGAGACCCAGTACTTC
-	-	15	TRBV2	TRBJ2-1	CASSEWQVSYNEQFF	TGTGCCAGCAGTGAATGGCAGGTCTCCTACAATGAGCAGTTCTTC
-	TRBD2	17	TRBV7-8	TRBJ2-1	CASSLSSGRAFYNEQFF	TGTGCCAGCAGCTTATCTAGCGGGAGGGCCTTCTACAATGAGCAGTTCTTC